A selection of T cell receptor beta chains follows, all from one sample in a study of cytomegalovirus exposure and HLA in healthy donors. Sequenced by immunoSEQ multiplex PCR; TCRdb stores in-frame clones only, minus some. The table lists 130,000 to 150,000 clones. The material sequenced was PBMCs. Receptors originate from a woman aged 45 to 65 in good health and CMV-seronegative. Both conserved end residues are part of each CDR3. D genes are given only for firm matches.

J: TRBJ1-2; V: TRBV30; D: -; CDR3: CAWSALGGYYGYTF; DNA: TGTGCCTGGAGCGCACTAGGGGGATACTATGGCTACACCTTC
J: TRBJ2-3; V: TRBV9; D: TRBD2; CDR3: CASSVEGWLTSGRTDTQYF; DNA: TGTGCCAGCAGCGTAGAAGGGTGGTTGACTAGCGGGAGAACAGATACGCAGTATTTT
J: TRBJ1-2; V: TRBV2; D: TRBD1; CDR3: CASSLGQLYGYTF; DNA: TGTGCCAGCAGCCTGGGACAGCTCTATGGCTACACCTTC
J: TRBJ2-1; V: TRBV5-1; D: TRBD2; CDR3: CASSWAGGTSPGTRDEQFF; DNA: TGCGCCAGCAGCTGGGCGGGAGGCACTAGCCCAGGAACGAGGGATGAGCAGTTCTTC
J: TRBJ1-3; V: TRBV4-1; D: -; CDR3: CASSQDRESTIYF; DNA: TGCGCCAGCAGCCAAGATCGGGAGAGCACCATATATTTT
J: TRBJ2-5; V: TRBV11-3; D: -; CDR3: CASSPDSGETQYF; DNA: TGTGCCAGCAGCCCCGATTCGGGGGAGACCCAGTACTTC
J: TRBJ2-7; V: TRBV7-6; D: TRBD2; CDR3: CASSPRTSGSYEQYF; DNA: TGTGCCAGCAGCCCCCGGACTAGCGGGAGCTACGAGCAGTACTTC
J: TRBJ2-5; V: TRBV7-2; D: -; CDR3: CASSLVVGGETQYF; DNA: TGTGCCAGCAGCTTAGTAGTGGGAGGAGAGACCCAGTACTTC
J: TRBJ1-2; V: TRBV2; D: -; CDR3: CASTPATSRFGGGYTF; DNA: TGTGCCAGCACCCCGGCCACTTCTCGCTTCGGGGGTGGCTACACCTTC
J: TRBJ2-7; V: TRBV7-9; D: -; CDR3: CASTSSEQSGEQYF; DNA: TGTGCCAGCACCTCTTCCGAACAGTCTGGGGAGCAGTACTTC
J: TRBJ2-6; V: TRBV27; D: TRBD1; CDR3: CASSARQGSAGANVLTF; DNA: TGTGCCAGCAGTGCCAGACAGGGGTCGGCTGGGGCCAACGTCCTGACTTTC
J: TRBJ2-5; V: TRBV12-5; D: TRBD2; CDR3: CASAPGVAGVGETQYF; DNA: TGTGCTAGTGCCCCGGGGGTAGCGGGGGTGGGGGAGACCCAGTACTTC
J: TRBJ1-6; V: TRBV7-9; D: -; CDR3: CASSLGFMQLSASPLHF; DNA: TGTGCCAGCAGCTTAGGGTTTATGCAGTTAAGTGCTTCACCCCTCCACTTT
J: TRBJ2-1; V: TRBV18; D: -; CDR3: CASSPRDEQFF; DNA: TGTGCCAGCTCACCCAGGGATGAGCAGTTCTTC
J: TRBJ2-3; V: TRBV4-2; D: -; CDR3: CASSQDPFVGTSTDTQYF; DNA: TGTGCCAGCAGCCAAGACCCCTTTGTGGGGACTAGCACAGATACGCAGTATTTT
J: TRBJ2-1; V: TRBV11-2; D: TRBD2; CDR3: CASSLVVSGRRTEQFF; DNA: TGTGCCAGCAGCTTAGTAGTAAGCGGGAGAAGGACTGAGCAGTTCTTC
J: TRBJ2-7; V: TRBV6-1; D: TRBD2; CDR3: CASWVAGGYEQYF; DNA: TGTGCCAGCTGGGTAGCGGGAGGATACGAGCAGTACTTC
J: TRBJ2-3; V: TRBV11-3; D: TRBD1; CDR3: CASSPGTGGPDTQYF; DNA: TGTGCCAGCAGCCCGGGGACAGGGGGTCCAGATACGCAGTATTTT
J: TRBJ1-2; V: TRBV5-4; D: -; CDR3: CASSLGSLYGYTF; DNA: TGTGCCAGCAGCCTCGGGTCACTCTATGGCTACACCTTC
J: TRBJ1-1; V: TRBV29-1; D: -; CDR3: CSGAEEDVAFF; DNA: TGCAGCGGGGCAGAGGAGGACGTGGCTTTCTTT
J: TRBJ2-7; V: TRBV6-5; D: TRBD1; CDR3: CASSRQGAQLYEQYF; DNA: TGTGCCAGCAGTCGACAGGGGGCCCAATTATACGAGCAGTACTTC
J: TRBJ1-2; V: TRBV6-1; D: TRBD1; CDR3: CASSGSNRGDYGYTF; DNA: TGTGCCAGCAGTGGATCTAACAGGGGAGACTATGGCTACACCTTC
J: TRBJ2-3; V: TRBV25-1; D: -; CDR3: CASRGGKFSGSTDTQYF; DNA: TGTGCCAGCAGGGGCGGGAAGTTCAGTGGGAGCACAGATACGCAGTATTTT
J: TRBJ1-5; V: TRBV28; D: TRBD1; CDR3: CASSVQGAEYSNQPQHF; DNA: TGTGCCAGCAGCGTACAGGGGGCAGAATATAGCAATCAGCCCCAGCATTTT
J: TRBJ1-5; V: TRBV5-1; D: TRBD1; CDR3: CASSLQGGDQPQHF; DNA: TGCGCCAGCAGCTTGCAGGGGGGAGATCAGCCCCAGCATTTT
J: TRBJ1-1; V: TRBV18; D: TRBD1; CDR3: CASSPRAGGFPAMNTEAFF; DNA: TGTGCCAGCTCGCCGCGGGCAGGGGGCTTCCCAGCTATGAACACTGAAGCTTTCTTT
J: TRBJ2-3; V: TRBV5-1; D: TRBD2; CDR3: CASSLAAGGAFMTDTQYF; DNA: TGCGCCAGCAGCTTGGCAGCGGGGGGCGCCTTTATGACAGATACGCAGTATTTT
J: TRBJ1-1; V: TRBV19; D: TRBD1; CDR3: CASSISGTGDTEAFF; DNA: TGTGCCAGTAGTATAAGTGGGACAGGAGACACTGAAGCTTTCTTT
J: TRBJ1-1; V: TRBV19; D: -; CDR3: CASRRGAQTEAFF; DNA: TGTGCCAGTAGACGGGGTGCCCAGACTGAAGCTTTCTTT
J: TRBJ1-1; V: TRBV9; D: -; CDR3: CASSVAPGMEAFF; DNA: TGTGCCAGCAGCGTAGCTCCGGGGATGGAAGCTTTCTTT
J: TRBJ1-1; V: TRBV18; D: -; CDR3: CASSPSTSLGGAFF; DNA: TGTGCCAGCTCACCATCCACTTCCTTGGGGGGAGCTTTCTTT